This T cell receptor beta chain is from a study of blood T cell repertoires in COVID-19. The wider study: Collection of acute and convalescent COVID-19 samples took place in the United States, Italy and Spain.

The CDR3 loop spans 12 amino acids. V lost 5 bases and J 10 bases, leaving 13 bases between the germline ends. The method was immunoSEQ multiplex PCR; TCRdb's version includes in-frame clones alone and lacks a portion of them. The table shows 95,000 to 120,000 clones, with 65% to 80% occurring only once. This clone appeared once. This receptor was identified in a woman aged 40 to 50 with acute or convalescent COVID-19. Material for sequencing was peripheral blood. The V call is TRBV12-3 or TRBV12-4, the J call TRBJ2-3, with D uncertain. Here the CDR3 reads CASSNERNPQYF. The CDR3 coding sequence is TGTGCCAGCAGTAACGAGAGGAATCCGCAGTATTTT.